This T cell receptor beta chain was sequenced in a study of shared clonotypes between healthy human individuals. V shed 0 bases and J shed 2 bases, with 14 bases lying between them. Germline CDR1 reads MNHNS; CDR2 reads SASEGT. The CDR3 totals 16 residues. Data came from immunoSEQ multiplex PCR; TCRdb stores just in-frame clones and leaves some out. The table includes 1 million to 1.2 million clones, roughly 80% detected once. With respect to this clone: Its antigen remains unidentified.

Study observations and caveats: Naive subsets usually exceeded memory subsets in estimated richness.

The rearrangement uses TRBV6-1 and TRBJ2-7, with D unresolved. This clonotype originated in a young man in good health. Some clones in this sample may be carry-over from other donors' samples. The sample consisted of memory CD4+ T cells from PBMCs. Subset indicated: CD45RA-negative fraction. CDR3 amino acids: CASSEARSVGAYEQYF. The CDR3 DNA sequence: TGTGCCAGCAGTGAAGCCAGAAGTGTTGGGGCCTACGAGCAGTACTTC.